The source of this T cell receptor beta chain is a study of blood T cell repertoires in COVID-19. This table comes from immunoSEQ multiplex PCR, and its TCRdb copy is limited to in-frame clones, with some not included. Of some 170,000 clones in the sample, about 91% were seen once. CDR1 LGHDT and CDR2 YNNKEL come from the germline V gene (reference sequence). The germline V and J ends were trimmed by 1 base and 7 bases, with 11 bases remaining between them. The CDR3 sequence is 15 residues long. Sequencing used peripheral blood. The V call is TRBV3-1 (or the pseudogene TRBV3-2), the J call TRBJ1-6; D unresolved. The origin of this receptor is a woman between 45 and 60 years old with acute or convalescent COVID-19. The CDR3 loop is CASSQAFQINSPLHF. CDR3 DNA sequence: TGTGCCAGCAGCCAAGCTTTCCAGATCAATTCACCCCTCCACTTT.